This is a list of T cell receptor beta chains from one sample in a study of cytomegalovirus exposure and HLA in healthy donors. Data came from immunoSEQ multiplex PCR; TCRdb stores just in-frame clones and leaves some out. The data show 150,000 to 200,000 clones, approximately 81% seen once. The sample comprised PBMCs. Receptors were obtained from a woman aged 45 to 65 in good health and CMV-seronegative. Both conserved end residues are part of each CDR3. The order of the fields is D gene, J gene, clone size, V gene, CDR3 protein, CDR3 DNA. A D gene is named only where the DNA matches it firmly. Clone size is stated in some rows and not others, as once, few, many or a class when expanded.

D gene: TRBD1; J gene: TRBJ2-7; clone size: -; V gene: TRBV7-2; CDR3 protein: CASSSRWGTGTYEQYF; CDR3 DNA: TGTGCCAGCAGCTCGCGATGGGGGACAGGGACCTACGAGCAGTACTTC
D gene: -; J gene: TRBJ2-4; clone size: -; V gene: TRBV7-2; CDR3 protein: CASSPPGRDENIQYF; CDR3 DNA: TGTGCCAGCAGCCCCCCAGGTAGAGACGAAAACATTCAGTACTTC
D gene: -; J gene: TRBJ1-6; clone size: -; V gene: TRBV9; CDR3 protein: CASSVGLNGNSPLHF; CDR3 DNA: TGTGCCAGCAGCGTAGGACTCAATGGGAATTCACCCCTCCACTTT
D gene: -; J gene: TRBJ1-1; clone size: -; V gene: TRBV28; CDR3 protein: CASSLWEGGGTTEAFF; CDR3 DNA: TGTGCCAGCAGTTTATGGGAAGGGGGAGGGACCACTGAAGCTTTCTTT
D gene: -; J gene: TRBJ2-7; clone size: -; V gene: TRBV18; CDR3 protein: CASSSSSYEQYF; CDR3 DNA: TGTGCCAGCTCATCCAGTTCCTACGAGCAGTACTTC
D gene: -; J gene: TRBJ1-5; clone size: -; V gene: TRBV5-5; CDR3 protein: CASSLNPPRNQPQHF; CDR3 DNA: TGTGCCAGCAGCTTGAATCCCCCGAGGAATCAGCCCCAGCATTTT
D gene: TRBD1; J gene: TRBJ1-1; clone size: -; V gene: TRBV28; CDR3 protein: CASRPGGNTEAFF; CDR3 DNA: TGTGCCAGCAGACCAGGGGGGAACACTGAAGCTTTCTTT
D gene: -; J gene: TRBJ1-1; clone size: -; V gene: TRBV11-2; CDR3 protein: CASSTTGNTEAFF; CDR3 DNA: TGTGCCAGCAGCACCACAGGGAACACTGAAGCTTTCTTT
D gene: TRBD2; J gene: TRBJ2-5; clone size: -; V gene: TRBV5-4; CDR3 protein: CASSLGPGGGAETQYF; CDR3 DNA: TGTGCCAGCAGCTTGGGTCCGGGAGGGGGGGCGGAGACCCAGTACTTC
D gene: -; J gene: TRBJ2-1; clone size: few; V gene: TRBV29-1; CDR3 protein: CSVEDRTAWTARSYNEQFF; CDR3 DNA: TGCAGCGTTGAAGATCGGACGGCTTGGACAGCCCGCTCCTACAATGAGCAGTTCTTC
D gene: -; J gene: TRBJ2-7; clone size: -; V gene: TRBV7-9; CDR3 protein: CSSSLVLGRSYEQYF; CDR3 DNA: TGTTCCAGCAGCTTAGTCTTGGGGCGTTCCTACGAGCAGTACTTC
D gene: TRBD2; J gene: TRBJ2-2; clone size: few; V gene: TRBV5-5; CDR3 protein: CASSPSGGGLLTGELFF; CDR3 DNA: TGTGCCAGCAGCCCTAGCGGGGGTGGCCTTCTCACCGGGGAGCTGTTTTTT
D gene: -; J gene: TRBJ1-2; clone size: -; V gene: TRBV6-5; CDR3 protein: CASSQTGLYGYTF; CDR3 DNA: TGTGCCAGCAGTCAAACAGGCCTATATGGCTACACCTTC
D gene: -; J gene: TRBJ2-1; clone size: few; V gene: TRBV28; CDR3 protein: CASRIQGAYNEQFF; CDR3 DNA: TGTGCCAGCAGGATACAAGGGGCCTACAATGAGCAGTTCTTC
D gene: -; J gene: TRBJ2-3; clone size: -; V gene: TRBV7-2; CDR3 protein: CASSSTPSGISTDTQYF; CDR3 DNA: TGTGCCAGCAGCTCCACCCCGAGCGGTATCTCCACAGATACGCAGTATTTT
D gene: -; J gene: TRBJ1-1; clone size: -; V gene: TRBV19; CDR3 protein: CASRWQNTEAFF; CDR3 DNA: TGTGCCAGTAGGTGGCAAAACACTGAAGCTTTCTTT
D gene: -; J gene: TRBJ1-1; clone size: -; V gene: TRBV4-2; CDR3 protein: CASSQEAPAAFF; CDR3 DNA: TGTGCCAGCAGCCAGGAGGCTCCCGCAGCTTTCTTT
D gene: -; J gene: TRBJ2-7; clone size: -; V gene: TRBV5-5; CDR3 protein: CASTFLGGYGEQYF; CDR3 DNA: TGTGCCAGTACCTTCTTGGGCGGGTACGGCGAGCAGTACTTC
D gene: -; J gene: TRBJ2-2; clone size: -; V gene: TRBV7-9; CDR3 protein: CASSLPKNTGELFF; CDR3 DNA: TGTGCCAGCAGCTTACCCAAAAACACCGGGGAGCTGTTTTTT
D gene: -; J gene: TRBJ2-6; clone size: -; V gene: TRBV4-1; CDR3 protein: CASSQDPGTGANVLTF; CDR3 DNA: TGCGCCAGCAGCCAAGATCCGGGAACCGGGGCCAACGTCCTGACTTTC
D gene: TRBD2; J gene: TRBJ2-7; clone size: -; V gene: TRBV7-9; CDR3 protein: CASSFTGTRHEQYF; CDR3 DNA: TGTGCCAGCAGCTTTACCGGGACTAGGCACGAGCAGTACTTC
D gene: -; J gene: TRBJ1-1; clone size: -; V gene: TRBV10-3; CDR3 protein: CAIQRSPMNTEAFF; CDR3 DNA: TGTGCCATCCAGAGGTCTCCTATGAACACTGAAGCTTTCTTT
D gene: -; J gene: TRBJ2-7; clone size: few; V gene: TRBV18; CDR3 protein: CASSPVQREQYF; CDR3 DNA: TGTGCCAGCTCACCAGTGCAGCGAGAGCAGTACTTC
D gene: TRBD1; J gene: TRBJ2-7; clone size: few; V gene: TRBV11-2; CDR3 protein: CASRRDRNSYEQYF; CDR3 DNA: TGTGCCAGCAGACGGGACAGAAACTCCTACGAGCAGTACTTC
D gene: TRBD2; J gene: TRBJ2-7; clone size: -; V gene: TRBV7-2; CDR3 protein: CASSLAWGGLGRDEQYF; CDR3 DNA: TGTGCCAGCAGCTTAGCTTGGGGGGGTCTCGGGAGAGACGAGCAGTACTTC
D gene: -; J gene: TRBJ2-3; clone size: -; V gene: TRBV4-2; CDR3 protein: CASSQDAPVRTDTQYF; CDR3 DNA: TGTGCCAGCAGCCAAGATGCCCCGGTCCGCACAGATACGCAGTATTTT
D gene: TRBD2; J gene: TRBJ2-1; clone size: once; V gene: TRBV9; CDR3 protein: CASSAGGTSAVLGQFF; CDR3 DNA: TGTGCCAGCAGCGCAGGAGGGACTAGCGCTGTATTGGGGCAGTTCTTC
D gene: -; J gene: TRBJ1-1; clone size: once; V gene: TRBV29-1; CDR3 protein: CSVDGLTAEAFF; CDR3 DNA: TGCAGCGTTGATGGGCTCACCGCTGAAGCTTTCTTT
D gene: -; J gene: TRBJ1-4; clone size: -; V gene: TRBV7-9; CDR3 protein: CSSSLGQTRNEKLFF; CDR3 DNA: TGTTCCAGCAGCTTGGGACAAACCAGGAATGAAAAACTGTTTTTT
D gene: -; J gene: TRBJ1-6; clone size: -; V gene: TRBV18; CDR3 protein: CASSPRTAYNSPLHF; CDR3 DNA: TGTGCCAGCTCACCGCGGACAGCCTATAATTCACCCCTCCACTTT
D gene: -; J gene: TRBJ1-1; clone size: -; V gene: TRBV9; CDR3 protein: CASSVGGHTEAFF; CDR3 DNA: TGTGCCAGCAGCGTTGGGGGCCACACTGAAGCTTTCTTT
D gene: -; J gene: TRBJ1-1; clone size: -; V gene: TRBV19; CDR3 protein: CASSITVNTEAFF; CDR3 DNA: TGTGCCAGTAGTATAACAGTGAACACTGAAGCTTTCTTT
D gene: -; J gene: TRBJ2-5; clone size: -; V gene: TRBV21-1; CDR3 protein: CASSKRDNQETQYF; CDR3 DNA: TGTGCCAGCAGCAAACGGGACAACCAAGAGACCCAGTACTTC
D gene: TRBD1; J gene: TRBJ2-5; clone size: -; V gene: TRBV5-8; CDR3 protein: CASSSTGWETQYF; CDR3 DNA: TGTGCCAGCAGCTCGACAGGGTGGGAGACCCAGTACTTC
D gene: -; J gene: TRBJ2-1; clone size: -; V gene: TRBV30; CDR3 protein: CAWSDTVSYNEQFF; CDR3 DNA: TGTGCCTGGAGTGACACCGTAAGCTACAATGAGCAGTTCTTC
D gene: TRBD1; J gene: TRBJ2-7; clone size: -; V gene: TRBV28; CDR3 protein: CASSFAQGQWYEQYF; CDR3 DNA: TGTGCCAGCAGTTTTGCGCAGGGACAGTGGTACGAGCAGTACTTC
D gene: -; J gene: TRBJ2-7; clone size: -; V gene: TRBV6-1; CDR3 protein: CASSEGALALYEQYF; CDR3 DNA: TGTGCCAGCAGTGAAGGGGCTCTAGCTTTGTACGAGCAGTACTTC
D gene: -; J gene: TRBJ2-1; clone size: -; V gene: TRBV27; CDR3 protein: CASSQGSEVIGEQFF; CDR3 DNA: TGTGCCAGCAGTCAGGGGAGCGAAGTAATCGGTGAGCAGTTCTTC
D gene: TRBD1; J gene: TRBJ1-1; clone size: -; V gene: TRBV19; CDR3 protein: CASSRGTGSFSEAFF; CDR3 DNA: TGTGCCAGTAGTCGGGGGACAGGGTCCTTCAGTGAAGCTTTCTTT
D gene: TRBD2; J gene: TRBJ2-5; clone size: -; V gene: TRBV7-2; CDR3 protein: CASSLLAGGSGETQYF; CDR3 DNA: TGTGCCAGCAGCTTGTTAGCGGGAGGGTCTGGGGAGACCCAGTACTTC
D gene: TRBD2; J gene: TRBJ2-2; clone size: -; V gene: TRBV4-2; CDR3 protein: CASSQKPGLAGGAGELFF; CDR3 DNA: TGTGCCAGCAGCCAAAAACCGGGACTAGCGGGGGGGGCCGGGGAGCTGTTTTTT
D gene: -; J gene: TRBJ2-1; clone size: -; V gene: TRBV9; CDR3 protein: CASSVVEGGHEQFF; CDR3 DNA: TGTGCCAGCAGCGTAGTTGAGGGTGGCCATGAGCAGTTCTTC